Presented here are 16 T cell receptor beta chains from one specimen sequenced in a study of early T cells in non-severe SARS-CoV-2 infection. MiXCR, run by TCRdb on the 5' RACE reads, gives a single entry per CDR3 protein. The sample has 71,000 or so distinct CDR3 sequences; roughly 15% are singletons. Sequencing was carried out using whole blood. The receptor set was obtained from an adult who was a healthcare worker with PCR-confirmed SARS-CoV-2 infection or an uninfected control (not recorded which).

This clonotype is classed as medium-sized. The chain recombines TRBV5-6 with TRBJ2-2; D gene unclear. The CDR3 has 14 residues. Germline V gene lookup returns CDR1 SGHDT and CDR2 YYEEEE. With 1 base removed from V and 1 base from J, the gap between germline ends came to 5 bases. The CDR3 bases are TGTGCCAGCAGCTTGTGGGGGAACACCGGGGAGCTGTTTTTT. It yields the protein CASSLWGNTGELFF.

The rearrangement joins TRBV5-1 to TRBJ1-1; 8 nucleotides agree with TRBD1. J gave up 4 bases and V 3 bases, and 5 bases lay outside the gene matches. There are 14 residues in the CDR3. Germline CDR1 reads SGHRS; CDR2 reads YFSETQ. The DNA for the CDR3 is TGCGCCAGCAGCTCCCAGGGGGCGCGCACTGAAGCTTTCTTT. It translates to CASSSQGARTEAFF.

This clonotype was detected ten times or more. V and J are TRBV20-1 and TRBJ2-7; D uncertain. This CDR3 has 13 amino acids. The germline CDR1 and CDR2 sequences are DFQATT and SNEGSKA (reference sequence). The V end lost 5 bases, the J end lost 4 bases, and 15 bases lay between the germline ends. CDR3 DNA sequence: TGCAGTGCTCCCCTGCGCGGCCGGTACGAGCAGTACTTC. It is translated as CSAPLRGRYEQYF.

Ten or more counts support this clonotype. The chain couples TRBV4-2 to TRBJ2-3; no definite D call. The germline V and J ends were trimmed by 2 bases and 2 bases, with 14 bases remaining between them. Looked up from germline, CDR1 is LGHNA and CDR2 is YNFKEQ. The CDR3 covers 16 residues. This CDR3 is CASSQFSSDTTDTQYF. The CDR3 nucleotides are TGTGCCAGCAGCCAATTTAGCTCTGACACCACAGATACGCAGTATTTT.

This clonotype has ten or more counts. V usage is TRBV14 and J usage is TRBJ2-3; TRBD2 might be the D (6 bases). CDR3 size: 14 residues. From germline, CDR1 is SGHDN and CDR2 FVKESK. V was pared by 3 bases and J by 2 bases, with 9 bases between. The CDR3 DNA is TGTGCCAGCAGCCAGTTGCGGGACACAGATACGCAGTATTTT. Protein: CASSQLRDTDTQYF.

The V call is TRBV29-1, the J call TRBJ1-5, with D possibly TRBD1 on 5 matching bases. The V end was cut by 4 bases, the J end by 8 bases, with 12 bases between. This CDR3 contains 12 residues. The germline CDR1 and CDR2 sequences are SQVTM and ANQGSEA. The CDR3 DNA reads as TGCAGCGTTGTTGGGGGTACCGAGCCCCAGCATTTT. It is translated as CSVVGGTEPQHF. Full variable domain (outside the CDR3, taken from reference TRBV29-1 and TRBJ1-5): SAVISQKPSRDICQRGTSLTIQCQVDSQVTMMFWYRQQPGQSLTLIATANQGSEATYESGFVIDKFPISRPNLTFSTLTVSNMSPEDSSIYLCSVVGGTEPQHFGDGTRLSIL.

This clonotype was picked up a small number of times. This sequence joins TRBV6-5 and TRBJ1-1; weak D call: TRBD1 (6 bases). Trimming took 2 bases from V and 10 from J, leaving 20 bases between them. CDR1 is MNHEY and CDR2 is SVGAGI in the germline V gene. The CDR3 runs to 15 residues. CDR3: CASSYLRVGGAGAFF. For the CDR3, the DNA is TGTGCCAGCAGTTACCTACGAGTTGGGGGCGCGGGAGCTTTCTTT.

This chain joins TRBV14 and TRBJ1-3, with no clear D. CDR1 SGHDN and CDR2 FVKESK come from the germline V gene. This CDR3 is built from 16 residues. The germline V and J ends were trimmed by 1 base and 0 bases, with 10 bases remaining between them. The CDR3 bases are TGTGCCAGCAGCCAAGGACGGAGCCGCTCTGGAAACACCATATATTTT. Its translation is CASSQGRSRSGNTIYF. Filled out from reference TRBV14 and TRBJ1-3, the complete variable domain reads EAGVTQFPSHSVIEKGQTVTLRCDPISGHDNLYWYRRVMGKEIKFLLHFVKESKQDESGMPNNRFLAERTGGTYSTLKVQPAELEDSGVYFCASSQGRSRSGNTIYFGEGSWLTVV.

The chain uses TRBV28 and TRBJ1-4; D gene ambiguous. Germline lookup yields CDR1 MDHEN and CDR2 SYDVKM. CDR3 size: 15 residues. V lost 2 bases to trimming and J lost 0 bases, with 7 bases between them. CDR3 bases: TGTGCCAGCAGTTTAAGATCTCCAACTAATGAAAAACTGTTTTTT. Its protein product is CASSLRSPTNEKLFF.

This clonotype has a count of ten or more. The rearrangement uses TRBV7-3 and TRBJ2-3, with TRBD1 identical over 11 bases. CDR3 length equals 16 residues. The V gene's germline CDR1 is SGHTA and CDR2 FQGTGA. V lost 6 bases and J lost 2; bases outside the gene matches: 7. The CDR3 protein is CASRSGTGGFTDTQYF. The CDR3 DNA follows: TGTGCCAGCAGATCCGGGACAGGGGGGTTCACAGATACGCAGTATTTT.

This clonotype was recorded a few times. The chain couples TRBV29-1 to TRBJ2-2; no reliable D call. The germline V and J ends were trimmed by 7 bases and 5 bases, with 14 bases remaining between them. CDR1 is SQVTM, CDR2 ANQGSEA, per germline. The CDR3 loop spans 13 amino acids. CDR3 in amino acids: CSALIGATGELFF. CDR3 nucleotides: TGCAGCGCCCTCATAGGCGCAACCGGGGAGCTGTTTTTT.

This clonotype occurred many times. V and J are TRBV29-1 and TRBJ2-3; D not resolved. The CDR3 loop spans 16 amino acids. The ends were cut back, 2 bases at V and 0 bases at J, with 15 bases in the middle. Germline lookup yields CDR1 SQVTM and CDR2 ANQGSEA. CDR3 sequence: CSVEQGLTLSTDTQYF. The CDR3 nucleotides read TGCAGCGTTGAACAAGGTCTAACCCTAAGCACAGATACGCAGTATTTT.

CDR3 bases: TGTGCCAGCAGGGCCGGGACAGGGCCGGGGAAACTGTTTTTT. Protein: CASRAGTGPGKLFF. The rearrangement joins TRBV6-5 to TRBJ1-4; 9 nucleotides line up with TRBD1. This CDR3 spans 14 amino acids. V lost 6 bases, J lost 11 bases, and 10 bases stayed unmatched. CDR1 is MNHEY and CDR2 is SVGAGI in the germline V gene.

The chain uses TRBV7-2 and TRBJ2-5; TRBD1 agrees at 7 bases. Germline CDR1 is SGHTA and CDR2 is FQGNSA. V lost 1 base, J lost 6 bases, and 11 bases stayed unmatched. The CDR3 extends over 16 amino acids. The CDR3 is CASSLGAGGMGKTQYF. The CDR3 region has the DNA TGTGCCAGCAGCTTAGGAGCAGGGGGTATGGGGAAGACCCAGTACTTC.

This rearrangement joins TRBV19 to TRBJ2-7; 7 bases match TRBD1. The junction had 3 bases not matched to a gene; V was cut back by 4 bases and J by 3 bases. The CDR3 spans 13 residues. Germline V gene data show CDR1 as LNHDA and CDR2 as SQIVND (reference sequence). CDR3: CASSTTGFYEQYF. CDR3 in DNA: TGTGCCAGTAGTACGACAGGGTTCTACGAGCAGTACTTC.

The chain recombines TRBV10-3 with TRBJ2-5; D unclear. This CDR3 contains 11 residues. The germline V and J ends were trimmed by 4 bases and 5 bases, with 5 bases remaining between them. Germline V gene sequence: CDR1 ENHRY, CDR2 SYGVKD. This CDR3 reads CAISASETQYF. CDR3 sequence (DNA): TGTGCCATCAGTGCCTCGGAGACCCAGTACTTC.